The T cell receptor beta chain under discussion was sequenced for a study of control samples from healthy donors and cancer patients. The assay was immunoSEQ multiplex PCR, and TCRdb's table has in-frame clones only and misses some. The table has 150,000 to 200,000 clones, roughly 89% seen once; the top ten hold roughly 1.5%. This CDR3 region has 15 residues. Germline values: CDR1 SGHRS, CDR2 YFSETQ. V was pared by 6 bases and J by 4 bases, with 10 bases of the junction left unmatched. Comment on this clone: Distinct nucleotide sequences in the sample also encode this CDR3.

V usage is TRBV5-1 and J usage is TRBJ2-3; 8 bases map to TRBD2. This receptor was identified in a woman between 45 and 60 years old in good health. Source material: blood. CDR3 sequence (DNA): TGCGCCAGCACCTCGGAGGGGACTAGGGCAGATACGCAGTATTTT. This gives the protein CASTSEGTRADTQYF. Variable domain in full (rest from reference TRBV5-1 and TRBJ2-3): KAGVTQTPRYLIKTRGQQVTLSCSPISGHRSVSWYQQTPGQGLQFLFEYFSETQRNKGNFPGRFSGRQFSNSRSEMNVSTLELGDSALYLCASTSEGTRADTQYFGPGTRLTVL.